This T cell receptor beta chain was found in a study of cytomegalovirus exposure and HLA in healthy donors. 13 Jbeta primers and 60 Vbeta primers were used for the PCR. Method: immunoSEQ multiplex PCR; TCRdb's copy keeps in-frame clones and lacks some. The data contain around 150,000 clones, 70% to 85% of them singletons. The sample comprised PBMCs. This clonotype was obtained from a man aged 40-55 years in good health and CMV-seronegative.

The CDR3: CASTDQETQYF. In DNA form, the CDR3 reads TGTGCCAGCACGGACCAAGAGACCCAGTACTTC. The V and J genes are TRBV28 and TRBJ2-5; D is unresolved. The CDR3 totals 11 residues. Germline lookup yields CDR1 MDHEN and CDR2 SYDVKM. V lost 7 bases and J lost 0, with 3 bases in between.